This T cell receptor beta chain was documented in a study of glioma-infiltrating T cells after dendritic cell vaccination. Primers: 60 V beta forward and 13 J beta reverse. TCRdb's table, derived via immunoSEQ multiplex PCR, lists solely in-frame clones and lacks some. This sample has over 90,000 clones, with 70% to 90% found just once. This clone was seen a handful of times. CDR1 and CDR2 (germline): MNHNS, SASEGT. This CDR3 comprises 15 residues. V lost 1 base, J lost 5 bases, and 15 bases lay in between. The rearrangement joins TRBV6-1 to TRBJ2-7; possible D gene TRBD1, 7 bases. The source material was blood, sampled before dendritic cell vaccination. The TCR was taken from a human donor with glioblastoma. The CDR3 region has the DNA TGTGCCAGCAGTGAAGAGGGGCAGGGGGAGGACGAGCAGTACTTC. It translates to CASSEEGQGEDEQYF.